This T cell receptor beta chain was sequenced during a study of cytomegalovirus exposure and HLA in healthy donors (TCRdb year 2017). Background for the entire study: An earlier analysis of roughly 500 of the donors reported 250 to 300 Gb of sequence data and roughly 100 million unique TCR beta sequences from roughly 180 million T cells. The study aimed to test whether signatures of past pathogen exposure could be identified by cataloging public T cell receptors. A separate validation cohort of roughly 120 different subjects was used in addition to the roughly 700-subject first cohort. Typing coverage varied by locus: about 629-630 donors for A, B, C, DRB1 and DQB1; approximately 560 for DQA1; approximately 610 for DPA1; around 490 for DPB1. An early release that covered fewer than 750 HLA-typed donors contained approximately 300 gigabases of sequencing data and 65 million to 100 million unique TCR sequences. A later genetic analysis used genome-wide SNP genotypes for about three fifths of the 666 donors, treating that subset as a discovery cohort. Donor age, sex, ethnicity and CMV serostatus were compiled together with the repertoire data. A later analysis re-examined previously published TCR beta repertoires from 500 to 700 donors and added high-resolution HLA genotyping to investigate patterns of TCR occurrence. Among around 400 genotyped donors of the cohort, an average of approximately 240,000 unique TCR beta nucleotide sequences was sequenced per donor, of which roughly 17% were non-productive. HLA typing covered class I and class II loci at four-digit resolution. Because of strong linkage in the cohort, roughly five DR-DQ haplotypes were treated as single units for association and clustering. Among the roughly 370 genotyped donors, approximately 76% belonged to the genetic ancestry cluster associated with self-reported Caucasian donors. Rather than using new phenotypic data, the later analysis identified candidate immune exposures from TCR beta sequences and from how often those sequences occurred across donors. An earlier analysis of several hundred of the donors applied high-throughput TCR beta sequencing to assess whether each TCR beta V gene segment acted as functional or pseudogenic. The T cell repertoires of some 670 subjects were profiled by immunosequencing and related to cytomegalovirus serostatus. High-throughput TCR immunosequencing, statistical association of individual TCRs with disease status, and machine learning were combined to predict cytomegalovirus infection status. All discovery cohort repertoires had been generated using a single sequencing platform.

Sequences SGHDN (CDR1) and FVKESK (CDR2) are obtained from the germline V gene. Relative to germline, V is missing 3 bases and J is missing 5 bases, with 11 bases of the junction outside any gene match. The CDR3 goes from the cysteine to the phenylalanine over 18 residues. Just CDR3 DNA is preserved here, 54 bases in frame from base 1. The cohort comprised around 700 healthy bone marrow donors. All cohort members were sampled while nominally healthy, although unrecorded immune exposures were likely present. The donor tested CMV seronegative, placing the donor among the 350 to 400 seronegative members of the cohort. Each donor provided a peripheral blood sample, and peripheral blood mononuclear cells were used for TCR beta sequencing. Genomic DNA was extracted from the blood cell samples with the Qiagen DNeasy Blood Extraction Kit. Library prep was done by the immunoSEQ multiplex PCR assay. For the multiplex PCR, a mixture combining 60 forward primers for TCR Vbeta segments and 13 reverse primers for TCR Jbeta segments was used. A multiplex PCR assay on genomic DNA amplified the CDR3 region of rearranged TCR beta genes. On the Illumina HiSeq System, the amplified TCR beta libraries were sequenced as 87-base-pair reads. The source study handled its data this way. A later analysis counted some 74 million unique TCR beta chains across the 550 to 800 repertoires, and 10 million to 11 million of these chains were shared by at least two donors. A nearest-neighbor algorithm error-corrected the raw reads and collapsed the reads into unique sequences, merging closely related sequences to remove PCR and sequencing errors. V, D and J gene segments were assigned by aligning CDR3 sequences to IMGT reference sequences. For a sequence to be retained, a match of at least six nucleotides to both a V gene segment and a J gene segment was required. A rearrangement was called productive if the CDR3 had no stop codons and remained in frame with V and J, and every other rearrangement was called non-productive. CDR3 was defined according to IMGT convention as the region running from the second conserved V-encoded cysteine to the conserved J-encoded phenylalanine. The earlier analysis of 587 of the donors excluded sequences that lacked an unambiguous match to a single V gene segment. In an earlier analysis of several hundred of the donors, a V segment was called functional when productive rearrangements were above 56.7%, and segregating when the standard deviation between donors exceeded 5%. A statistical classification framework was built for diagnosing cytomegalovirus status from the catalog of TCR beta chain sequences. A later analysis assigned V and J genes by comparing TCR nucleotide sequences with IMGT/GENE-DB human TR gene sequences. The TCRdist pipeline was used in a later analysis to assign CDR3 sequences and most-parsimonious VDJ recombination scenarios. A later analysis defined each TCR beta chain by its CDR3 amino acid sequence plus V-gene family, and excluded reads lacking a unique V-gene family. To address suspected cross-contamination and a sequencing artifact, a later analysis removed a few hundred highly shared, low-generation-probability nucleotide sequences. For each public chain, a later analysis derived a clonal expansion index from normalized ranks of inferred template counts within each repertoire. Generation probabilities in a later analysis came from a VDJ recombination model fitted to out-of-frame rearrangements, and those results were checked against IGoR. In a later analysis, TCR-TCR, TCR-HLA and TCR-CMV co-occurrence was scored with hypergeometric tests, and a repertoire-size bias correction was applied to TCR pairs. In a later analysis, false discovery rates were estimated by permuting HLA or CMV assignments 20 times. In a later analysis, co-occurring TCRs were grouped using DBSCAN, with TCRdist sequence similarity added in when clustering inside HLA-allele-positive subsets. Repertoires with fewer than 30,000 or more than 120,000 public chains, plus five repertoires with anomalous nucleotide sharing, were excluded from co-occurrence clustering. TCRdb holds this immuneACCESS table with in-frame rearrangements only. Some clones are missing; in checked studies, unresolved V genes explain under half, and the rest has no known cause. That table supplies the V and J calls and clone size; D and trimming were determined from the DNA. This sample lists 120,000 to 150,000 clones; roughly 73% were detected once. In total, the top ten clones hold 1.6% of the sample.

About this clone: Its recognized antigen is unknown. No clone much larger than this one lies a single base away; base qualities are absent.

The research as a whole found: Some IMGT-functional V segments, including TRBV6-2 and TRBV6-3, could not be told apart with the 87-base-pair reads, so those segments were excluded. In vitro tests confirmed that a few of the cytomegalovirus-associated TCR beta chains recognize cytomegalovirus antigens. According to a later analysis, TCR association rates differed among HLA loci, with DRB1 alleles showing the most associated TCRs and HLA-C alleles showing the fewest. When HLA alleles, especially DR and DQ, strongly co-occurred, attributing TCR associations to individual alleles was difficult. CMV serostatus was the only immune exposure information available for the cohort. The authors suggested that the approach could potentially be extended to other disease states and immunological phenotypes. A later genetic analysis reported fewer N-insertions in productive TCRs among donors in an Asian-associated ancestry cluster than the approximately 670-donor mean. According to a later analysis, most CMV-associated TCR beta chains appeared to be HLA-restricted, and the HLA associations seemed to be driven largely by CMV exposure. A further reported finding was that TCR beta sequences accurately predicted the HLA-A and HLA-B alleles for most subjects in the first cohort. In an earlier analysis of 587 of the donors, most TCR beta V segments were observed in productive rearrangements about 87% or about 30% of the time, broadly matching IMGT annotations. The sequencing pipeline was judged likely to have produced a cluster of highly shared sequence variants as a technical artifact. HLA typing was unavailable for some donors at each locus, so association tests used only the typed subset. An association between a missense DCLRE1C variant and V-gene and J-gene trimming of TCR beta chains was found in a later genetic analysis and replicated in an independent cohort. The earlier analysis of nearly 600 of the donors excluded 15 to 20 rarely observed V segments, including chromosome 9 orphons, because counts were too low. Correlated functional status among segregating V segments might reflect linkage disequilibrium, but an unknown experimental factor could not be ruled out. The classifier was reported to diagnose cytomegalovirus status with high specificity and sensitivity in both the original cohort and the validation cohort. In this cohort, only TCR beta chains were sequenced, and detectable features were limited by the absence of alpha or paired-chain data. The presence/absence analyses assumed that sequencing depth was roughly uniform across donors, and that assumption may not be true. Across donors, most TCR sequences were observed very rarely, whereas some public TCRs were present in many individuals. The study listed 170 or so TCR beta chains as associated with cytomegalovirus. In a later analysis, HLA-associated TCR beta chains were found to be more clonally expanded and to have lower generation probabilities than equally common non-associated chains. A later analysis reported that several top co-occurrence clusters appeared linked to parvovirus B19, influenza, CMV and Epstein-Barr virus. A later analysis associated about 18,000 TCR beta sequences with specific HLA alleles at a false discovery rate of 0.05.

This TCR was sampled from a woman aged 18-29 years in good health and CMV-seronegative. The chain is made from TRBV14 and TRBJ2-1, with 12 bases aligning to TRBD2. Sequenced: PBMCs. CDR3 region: CASSHYGLAGSWNNEQFF. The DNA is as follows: TGTGCCAGCAGCCACTATGGACTAGCGGGATCTTGGAACAATGAGCAGTTCTTC.